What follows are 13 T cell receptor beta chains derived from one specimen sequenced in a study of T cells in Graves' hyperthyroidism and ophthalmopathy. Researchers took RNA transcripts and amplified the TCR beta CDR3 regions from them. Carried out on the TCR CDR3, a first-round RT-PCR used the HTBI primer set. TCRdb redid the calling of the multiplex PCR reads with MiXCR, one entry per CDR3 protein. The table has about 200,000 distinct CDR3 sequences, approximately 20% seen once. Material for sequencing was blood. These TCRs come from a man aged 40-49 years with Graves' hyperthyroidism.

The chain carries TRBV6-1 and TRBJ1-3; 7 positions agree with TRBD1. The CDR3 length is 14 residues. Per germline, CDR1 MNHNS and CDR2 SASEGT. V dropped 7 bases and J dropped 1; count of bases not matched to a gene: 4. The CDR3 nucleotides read TGTGCCAGCAATAACAGGGGATCTGGAAACACCATATATTTT. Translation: CASNNRGSGNTIYF.

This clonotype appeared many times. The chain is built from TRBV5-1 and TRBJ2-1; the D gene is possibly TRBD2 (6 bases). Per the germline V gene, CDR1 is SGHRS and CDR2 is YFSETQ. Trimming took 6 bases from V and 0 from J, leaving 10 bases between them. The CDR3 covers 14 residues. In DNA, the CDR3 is TGCGCCAGCATGCGGGGAGGCTCCTACAATGAGCAGTTCTTC. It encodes CASMRGGSYNEQFF.

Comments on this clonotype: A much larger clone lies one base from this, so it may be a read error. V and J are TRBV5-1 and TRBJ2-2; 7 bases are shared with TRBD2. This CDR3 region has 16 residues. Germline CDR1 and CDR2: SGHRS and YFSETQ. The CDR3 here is CASSFASGPGTGELLF. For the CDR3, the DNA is TGCGCCAGCAGCTTTGCTAGCGGACCTGGCACCGGGGAGCTGCTTTTT.

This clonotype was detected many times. The DNA for the CDR3 is TGTGCCAGCAGACCTAGCGGGGGGAATTACGAGCAGTACTTC. It is translated as CASRPSGGNYEQYF. The J gene is TRBJ2-7, the V gene TRBV3-1; 11 nucleotides agree with TRBD2. The CDR3 extends over 14 amino acids. Germline V gives CDR1 LGHDT, CDR2 YNNKEL (reference sequence). V was pared by 6 bases and J by 4 bases, with 5 bases of the junction left unmatched.

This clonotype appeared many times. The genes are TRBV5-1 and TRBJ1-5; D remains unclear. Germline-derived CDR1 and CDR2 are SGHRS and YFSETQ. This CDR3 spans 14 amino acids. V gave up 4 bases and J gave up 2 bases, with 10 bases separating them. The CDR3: CASSQDGRNQPQHF. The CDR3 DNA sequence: TGCGCCAGCAGCCAGGACGGACGCAATCAGCCCCAGCATTTT.

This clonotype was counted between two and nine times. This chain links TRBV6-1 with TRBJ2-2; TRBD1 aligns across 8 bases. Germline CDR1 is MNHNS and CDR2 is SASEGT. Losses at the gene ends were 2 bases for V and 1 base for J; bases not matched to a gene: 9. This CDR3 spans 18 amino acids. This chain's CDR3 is CASSEIDRGYGNTGELFF. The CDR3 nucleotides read TGTGCCAGCAGTGAAATTGACAGGGGCTATGGGAACACCGGGGAGCTGTTTTTT.

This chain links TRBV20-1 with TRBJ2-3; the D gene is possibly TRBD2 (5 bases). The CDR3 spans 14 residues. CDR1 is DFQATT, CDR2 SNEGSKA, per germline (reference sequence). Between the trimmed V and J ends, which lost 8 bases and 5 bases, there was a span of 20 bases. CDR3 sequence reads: CSHRVSSGLDTQYF. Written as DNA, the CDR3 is TGCAGTCACAGAGTGTCATCGGGGTTAGATACGCAGTATTTT.

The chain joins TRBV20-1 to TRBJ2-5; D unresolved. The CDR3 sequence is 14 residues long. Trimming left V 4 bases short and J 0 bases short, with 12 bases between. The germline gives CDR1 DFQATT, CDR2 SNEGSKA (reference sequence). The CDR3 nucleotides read TGCAGTGCTACGCCTCTAGGGAACCAAGAGACCCAGTACTTC. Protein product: CSATPLGNQETQYF.

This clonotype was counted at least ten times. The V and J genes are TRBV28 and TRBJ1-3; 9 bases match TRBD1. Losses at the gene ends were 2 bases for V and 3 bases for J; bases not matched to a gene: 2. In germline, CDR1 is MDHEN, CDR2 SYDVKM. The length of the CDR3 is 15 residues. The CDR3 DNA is TGTGCCAGCAGTTTACTGACAGGGGGTGGAAACACCATATATTTT. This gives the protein CASSLLTGGGNTIYF. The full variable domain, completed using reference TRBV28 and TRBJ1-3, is DVKVTQSSRYLVKRTGEKVFLECVQDMDHENMFWYRQDPGLGLRLIYFSYDVKMKEKGDIPEGYSVSREKKERFSLILESASTNQTSMYLCASSLLTGGGNTIYFGEGSWLTVV.

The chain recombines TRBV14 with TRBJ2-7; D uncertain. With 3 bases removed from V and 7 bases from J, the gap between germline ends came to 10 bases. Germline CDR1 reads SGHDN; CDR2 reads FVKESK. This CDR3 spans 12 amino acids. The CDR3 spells CASSHEGWEQYF. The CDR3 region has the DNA TGTGCCAGCAGCCACGAAGGTTGGGAGCAGTACTTC.

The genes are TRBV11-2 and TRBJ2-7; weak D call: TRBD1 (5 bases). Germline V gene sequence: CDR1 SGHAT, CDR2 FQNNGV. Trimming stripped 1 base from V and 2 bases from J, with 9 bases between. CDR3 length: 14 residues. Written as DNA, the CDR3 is TGTGCCAGCAGCTTAGTGGCAGGGACCTACGAGCAGTACTTC. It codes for CASSLVAGTYEQYF. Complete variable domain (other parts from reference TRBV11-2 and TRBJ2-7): EAGVAQSPRYKIIEKRQSVAFWCNPISGHATLYWYQQILGQGPKLLIQFQNNGVVDDSQLPKDRFSAERLKGVDSTLKIQPAKLEDSAVYLCASSLVAGTYEQYFGPGTRLTVT.

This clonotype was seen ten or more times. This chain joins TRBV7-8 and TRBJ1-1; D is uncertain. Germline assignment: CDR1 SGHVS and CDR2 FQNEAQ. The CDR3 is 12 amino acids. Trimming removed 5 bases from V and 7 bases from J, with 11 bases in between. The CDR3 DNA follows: TGTGCCAGCAGCGGGCCGGGCGGTGAAGCTTTCTTT. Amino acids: CASSGPGGEAFF.

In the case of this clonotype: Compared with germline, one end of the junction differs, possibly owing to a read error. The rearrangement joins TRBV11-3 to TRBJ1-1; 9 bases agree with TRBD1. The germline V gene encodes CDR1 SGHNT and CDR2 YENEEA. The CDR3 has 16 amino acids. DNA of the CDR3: TGTGCCGGCAGCTTAGATCCGGGACAGGGGAACACTGAAGCTTTCTTT. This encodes CAGSLDPGQGNTEAFF.